This TCR beta chain emerged from a study of cytomegalovirus exposure and HLA in healthy donors. PCR primers comprised 60 Vbeta and 13 Jbeta primers. Profiled with immunoSEQ multiplex PCR; TCRdb holds only in-frame clones, not every one. The sample has under 130,000 clones; under 80% are singletons. Overall study results and limits: The records held CMV serostatus as the only immune exposure information.

This clone was recorded a few times. Its specificity is unknown. Sample: PBMCs. This clonotype originated in a woman in her thirties or forties in good health and CMV-seropositive.

The CDR3 sequence: CASSGEGETQYF. The CDR3 region has the DNA TGCGCCAGCAGCGGGGAGGGGGAGACCCAGTACTTC. The chain uses TRBV5-1 and TRBJ2-5; TRBD2 matches at 7 bases. Per germline, CDR1 SGHRS and CDR2 YFSETQ. The trim removed 4 bases at V and 5 bases at J, leaving 2 bases unmatched. The CDR3 runs to 12 residues.